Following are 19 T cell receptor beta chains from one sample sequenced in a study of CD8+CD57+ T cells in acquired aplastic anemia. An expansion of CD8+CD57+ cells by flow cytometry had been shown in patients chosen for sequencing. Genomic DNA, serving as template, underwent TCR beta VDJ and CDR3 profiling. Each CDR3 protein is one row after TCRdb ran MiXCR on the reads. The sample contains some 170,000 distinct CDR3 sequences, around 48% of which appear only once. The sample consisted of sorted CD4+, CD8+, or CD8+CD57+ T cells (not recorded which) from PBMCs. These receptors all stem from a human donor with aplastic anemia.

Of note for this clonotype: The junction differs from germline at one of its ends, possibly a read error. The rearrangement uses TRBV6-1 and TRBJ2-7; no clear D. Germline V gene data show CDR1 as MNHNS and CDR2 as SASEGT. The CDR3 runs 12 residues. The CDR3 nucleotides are TGTGCCATCAGTGAGCAGAACTACGAGCAGTACTTC. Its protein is CAISEQNYEQYF.

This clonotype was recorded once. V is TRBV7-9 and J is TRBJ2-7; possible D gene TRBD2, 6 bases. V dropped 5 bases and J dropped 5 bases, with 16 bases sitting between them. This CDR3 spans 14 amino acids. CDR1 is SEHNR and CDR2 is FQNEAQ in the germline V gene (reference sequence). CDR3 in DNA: TGTGCCAGCAGCAGCTCGGGGGAACGGAACGAGCAGTACTTC. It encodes CASSSSGERNEQYF.

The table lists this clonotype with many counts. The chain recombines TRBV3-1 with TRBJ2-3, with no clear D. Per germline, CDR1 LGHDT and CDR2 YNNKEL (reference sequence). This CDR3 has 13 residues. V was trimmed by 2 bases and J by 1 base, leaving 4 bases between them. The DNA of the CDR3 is TGTGCCAGCAGCCAACTCCGCACAGATACGCAGTATTTT. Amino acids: CASSQLRTDTQYF.

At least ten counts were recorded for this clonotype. In nucleotides, the CDR3 is TGCGCCAGCAGCCCCGGGTCGAACACTGAAGCTTTCTTT. Amino acids: CASSPGSNTEAFF. V and J are TRBV5-1 and TRBJ1-1; D is uncertain. CDR1 and CDR2 from the germline V gene are SGHRS and YFSETQ. There are 13 residues in the CDR3. V shed 4 bases and J shed 1 base, with 8 bases lying between them.

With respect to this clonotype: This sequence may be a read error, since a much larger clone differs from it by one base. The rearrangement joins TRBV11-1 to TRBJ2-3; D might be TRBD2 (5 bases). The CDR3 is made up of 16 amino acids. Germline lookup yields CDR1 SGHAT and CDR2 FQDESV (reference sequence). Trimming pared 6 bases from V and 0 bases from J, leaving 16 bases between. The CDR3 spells CASSIPSDFSTDTQYF. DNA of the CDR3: TGTGCCAGCAGTATACCCTCGGACTTTAGCACAGATACGCAGTATTTT.

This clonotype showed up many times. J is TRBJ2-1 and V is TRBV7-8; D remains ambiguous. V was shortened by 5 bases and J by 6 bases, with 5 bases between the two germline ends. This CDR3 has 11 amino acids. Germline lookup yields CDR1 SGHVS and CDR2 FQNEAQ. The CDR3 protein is CASSLPNEQFF. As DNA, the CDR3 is TGTGCCAGCAGCCTCCCCAATGAGCAGTTCTTC.

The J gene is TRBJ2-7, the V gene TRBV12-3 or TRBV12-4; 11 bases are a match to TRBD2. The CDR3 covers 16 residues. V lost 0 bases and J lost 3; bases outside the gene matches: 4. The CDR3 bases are TGTGCCAGCAGTTTAGCGCTACTAGCGGGAGTCTACGAGCAGTACTTC. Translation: CASSLALLAGVYEQYF.

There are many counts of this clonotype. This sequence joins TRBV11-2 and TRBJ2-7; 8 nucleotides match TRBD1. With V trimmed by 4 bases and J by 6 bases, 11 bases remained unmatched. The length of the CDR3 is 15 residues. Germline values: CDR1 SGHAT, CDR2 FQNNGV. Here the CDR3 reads CASSSTTGGVSEQYF. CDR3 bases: TGTGCCAGCAGCTCCACCACAGGGGGAGTGAGCGAGCAGTACTTC.

The DNA of the CDR3 is TGTGCCAGTAGTCTACCGGGAAAAGATAGCAATCAGCCCCAGCATTTT. It specifies CASSLPGKDSNQPQHF. The chain couples TRBV19 to TRBJ1-5; D ambiguous. CDR3 size: 16 residues. V was cut by 5 bases and J by 0 bases, with 14 bases left in between. Per the germline V gene, CDR1 is LNHDA and CDR2 is SQIVND (reference sequence).

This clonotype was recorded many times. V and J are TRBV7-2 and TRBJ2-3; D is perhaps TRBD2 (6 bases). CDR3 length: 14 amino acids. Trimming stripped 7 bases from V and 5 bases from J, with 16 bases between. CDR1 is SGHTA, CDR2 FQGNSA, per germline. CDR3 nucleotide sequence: TGTGCCAGCACCACGGGGGTAGTGAGAGATACGCAGTATTTT. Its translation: CASTTGVVRDTQYF.

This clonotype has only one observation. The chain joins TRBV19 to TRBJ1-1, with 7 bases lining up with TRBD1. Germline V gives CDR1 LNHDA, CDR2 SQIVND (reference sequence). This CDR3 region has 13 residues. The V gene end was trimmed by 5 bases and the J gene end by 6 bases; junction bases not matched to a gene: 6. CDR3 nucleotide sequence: TGTGCCAGTAGTGACAGGGTTGGCGCTGAAGCTTTCTTT. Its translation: CASSDRVGAEAFF.

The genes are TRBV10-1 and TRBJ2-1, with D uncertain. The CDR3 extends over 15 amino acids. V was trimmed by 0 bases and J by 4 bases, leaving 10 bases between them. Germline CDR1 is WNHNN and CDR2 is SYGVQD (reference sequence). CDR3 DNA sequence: TGCGCCAGCAGTGAGTCGCCTTTGGGATACAATGAGCAGTTCTTC. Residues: CASSESPLGYNEQFF.

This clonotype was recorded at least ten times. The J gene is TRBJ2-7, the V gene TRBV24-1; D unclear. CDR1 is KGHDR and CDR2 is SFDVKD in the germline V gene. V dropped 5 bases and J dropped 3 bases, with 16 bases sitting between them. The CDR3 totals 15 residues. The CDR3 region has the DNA TGTGCCACCAGTGCCTGGGAAGACGTCAACTACGAGCAGTACTTC. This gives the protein CATSAWEDVNYEQYF.

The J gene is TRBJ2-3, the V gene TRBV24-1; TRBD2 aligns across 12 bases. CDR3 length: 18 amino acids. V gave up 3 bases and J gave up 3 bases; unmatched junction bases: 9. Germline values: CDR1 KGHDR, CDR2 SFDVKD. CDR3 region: CATSDPGWLAGGTDTQYF. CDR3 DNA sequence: TGTGCCACCAGTGATCCTGGTTGGCTAGCGGGGGGGACAGATACGCAGTATTTT.

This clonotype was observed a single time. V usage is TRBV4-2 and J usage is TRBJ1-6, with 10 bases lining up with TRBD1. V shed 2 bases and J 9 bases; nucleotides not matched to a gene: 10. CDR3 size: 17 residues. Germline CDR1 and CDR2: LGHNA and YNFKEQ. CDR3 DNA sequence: TGTGCCAGCAGCCAAACCGCTGGGACAGGGGTGTTTTCACCCCTCCACTTT. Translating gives CASSQTAGTGVFSPLHF.

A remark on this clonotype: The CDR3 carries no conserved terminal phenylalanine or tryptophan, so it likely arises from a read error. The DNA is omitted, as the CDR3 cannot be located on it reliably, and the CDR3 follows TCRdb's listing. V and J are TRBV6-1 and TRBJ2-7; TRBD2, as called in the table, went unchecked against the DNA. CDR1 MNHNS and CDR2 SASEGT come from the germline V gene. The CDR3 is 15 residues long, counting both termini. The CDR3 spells CASSERRALGHEQCI.

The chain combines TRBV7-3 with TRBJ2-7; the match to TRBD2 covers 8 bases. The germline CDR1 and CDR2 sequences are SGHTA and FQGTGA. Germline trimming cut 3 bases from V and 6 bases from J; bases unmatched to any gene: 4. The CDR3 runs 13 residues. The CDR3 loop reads CASSFSGEGEQYF. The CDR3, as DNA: TGTGCCAGCAGCTTTAGCGGGGAAGGCGAGCAGTACTTC.

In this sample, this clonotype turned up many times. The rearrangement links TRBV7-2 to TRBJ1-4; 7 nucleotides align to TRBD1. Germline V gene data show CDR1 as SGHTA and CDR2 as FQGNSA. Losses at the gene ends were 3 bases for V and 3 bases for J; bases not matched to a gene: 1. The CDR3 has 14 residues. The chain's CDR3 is CASSFGQANEKLFF. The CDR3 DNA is TGTGCCAGCAGCTTCGGACAGGCTAATGAAAAACTGTTTTTT.

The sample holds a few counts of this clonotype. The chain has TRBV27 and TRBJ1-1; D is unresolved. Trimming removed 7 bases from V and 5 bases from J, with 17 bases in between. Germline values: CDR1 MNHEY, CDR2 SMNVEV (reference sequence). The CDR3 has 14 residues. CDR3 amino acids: CASTSRAGGTEAFF. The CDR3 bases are TGTGCCAGCACAAGTCGGGCAGGAGGGACTGAAGCTTTCTTT.